This is a list of T cell receptor beta chains from one sample in a study of T-cell memory formation after mild COVID-19. TCRdb ran MiXCR on the 5' RACE reads and lists one entry per CDR3 protein. This table has a few hundred thousand distinct CDR3 sequences, over 11% appearing once. The specimen sequenced was PBMCs or a T cell subset sorted from them (not recorded which). The receptors stem from a man aged 18 to 30 who had mild COVID-19 (a few samples of this study predate the infection). Cell type and time point are not known. Both conserved end residues are part of each CDR3. D genes are given only for firm matches. A clone size is listed for some rows: how often the clone was seen (once, few, many), or a class if it is expanded.

size	V	J	D	DNA	CDR3
-	TRBV5-4	TRBJ1-1	TRBD1	TGTGCCAGCAGCCCCTCCGGGACAGCCCTCCTTCCCAGCACTGAAGCTTTCTTT	CASSPSGTALLPSTEAFF
-	TRBV19	TRBJ1-2	-	TGTGCCAGTAAGGGGGACGTCTATGGCTACACCTTC	CASKGDVYGYTF
few	TRBV12-3/TRBV12-4	TRBJ1-5	-	TGTGCCAGCAGTTTCAGCCGGAATCAGCCCCAGCATTTT	CASSFSRNQPQHF
many	TRBV5-1	TRBJ2-2	-	TGCGCCAGCACGGACATTAGAGGCACCGGGGAGCTGTTTTTT	CASTDIRGTGELFF
few	TRBV5-1	TRBJ2-7	-	TGCGCCAGCACAAGGTCGGGAGCCTACGAGCAGTACTTC	CASTRSGAYEQYF
-	TRBV5-1	TRBJ2-2	TRBD2	TGCGCCAGCAGCTGGGGGACTAGCGGGGGGCCGAACACCGGGGAGCTGTTTTTT	CASSWGTSGGPNTGELFF
many	TRBV5-1	TRBJ2-1	TRBD1	TGCGCCAGCACCGTGACAGGGGGCTCCCACAATGAGCAGTTCTTC	CASTVTGGSHNEQFF
few	TRBV10-3	TRBJ2-3	TRBD2	TGTGCCATCAGTGGTGGTAGCGGGTCTCTGAATACGCAGTATTTT	CAISGGSGSLNTQYF
many	TRBV7-8	TRBJ1-1	-	TGTGCCAGCAGCTTAGCAGGAGGTTACACTGAAGCTTTCTTT	CASSLAGGYTEAFF
-	TRBV5-1	TRBJ2-3	-	TGCGCCAGCAGCTTGACAGGGAGTTTCACAGATACGCAGTATTTT	CASSLTGSFTDTQYF
few	TRBV7-2	TRBJ1-1	-	TGTGCCAGCAGGAGACAGGAAGGCACTGAAGCTTTCTTT	CASRRQEGTEAFF
few	TRBV10-2	TRBJ2-7	-	TGCGCCAGCAGTGTCGACAGTTACGAGCAGTACTTC	CASSVDSYEQYF
-	TRBV3-1	TRBJ2-1	TRBD2	TGTGCCAGCAGCTCTCTAGCGGGGGATGAGCAGTTCTTC	CASSSLAGDEQFF
few	TRBV5-6	TRBJ2-1	TRBD2	TGTGCCAGCAGCTTGATGGCTAGCGGGGGGGCCTTCAATGAGCAGTTCTTC	CASSLMASGGAFNEQFF
few	TRBV5-1	TRBJ2-1	-	TGCGCCAGCAGCTTGGCCGGGGACTTACCGCATGAGCAGTTCTTC	CASSLAGDLPHEQFF
-	TRBV7-8	TRBJ2-3	-	TGTGCCAGCAGCTACACCGCTAGCACAGATACGCAGTATTTT	CASSYTASTDTQYF
few	TRBV11-2	TRBJ1-1	-	TGTGCCAGCAGCCCTAACAAGAACACTGAAGCTTTCTTT	CASSPNKNTEAFF
-	TRBV9	TRBJ2-3	-	TGTGCCAGCAGCCCCCCCATCGTGGAGACAGATACGCAGTATTTT	CASSPPIVETDTQYF
-	TRBV6-2/TRBV6-3	TRBJ2-1	-	TGTGCCAGCAGTTCGGCAGTGGAGCAGTTCTTC	CASSSAVEQFF
many	TRBV10-3	TRBJ2-3	TRBD2	TGTGCCATCAGTTCAGCGGGGGGGCTAGATACGCAGTATTTT	CAISSAGGLDTQYF
-	TRBV7-2	TRBJ2-1	-	TGTGCCAGCAGCTTAGCGATGGCTACCTCCCATGAGCAGTTCTTC	CASSLAMATSHEQFF
few	TRBV11-2	TRBJ2-6	-	TGTGCCAGCAGCTTCCAGGGGGCCAACGTCCTGACTTTC	CASSFQGANVLTF
-	TRBV12-3/TRBV12-4	TRBJ1-1	-	TGTGCCAGCAGGGAATCACGGACTGAAGCTTTCTTT	CASRESRTEAFF
-	TRBV12-3/TRBV12-4	TRBJ1-4	TRBD1	TGTGCCAGCAGCCCCGGGACAGGGGTGTTTTTT	CASSPGTGVFF
many	TRBV19	TRBJ1-5	-	TGTGCCAGCGGTTATAGCAATCAGCCCCAGCATTTT	CASGYSNQPQHF
-	TRBV12-3/TRBV12-4	TRBJ1-5	-	TGTGCCAGCAGTAACAGGGCGGCTCAGCCCCAGCATTTT	CASSNRAAQPQHF
-	TRBV6-1	TRBJ1-2	TRBD1	TGTGCCAGCAGGAGGACAGGACCCTATGGCTACACCTTC	CASRRTGPYGYTF
-	TRBV7-2	TRBJ1-2	-	TGTGCCAGCAGCTCTGGGACCTTGTATGGCTACACCTTC	CASSSGTLYGYTF
-	TRBV7-3	TRBJ2-1	TRBD2	TGTGCCAGCAGCTCCTCGGGGGGGCCGTGGAATGAGCAGTTCTTC	CASSSSGGPWNEQFF
many	TRBV6-5	TRBJ2-1	-	TGTGCCAGCAGTTACGCGGTGCCAACCTACAATGAGCAGTTCTTC	CASSYAVPTYNEQFF
-	TRBV6-5	TRBJ1-2	TRBD1	TGTGCCAGCAGTTCGACCGCCATCGGACAGGGTGGCTACACCTTC	CASSSTAIGQGGYTF
few	TRBV7-9	TRBJ2-1	TRBD2	TGTGCCAGCAGCTTATTTAGCGGGGGGGGAAATGAGCAGTTCTTC	CASSLFSGGGNEQFF
-	TRBV4-3	TRBJ1-2	TRBD1	TGCGCCAGCAGCCCCCCGGGACAGGGGGATGTTGGCTACACCTTC	CASSPPGQGDVGYTF
few	TRBV9	TRBJ1-6	-	TGTGCCAGCAGCAAAGCTGGGAATTGGCCACCCCTCCACTTT	CASSKAGNWPPLHF
few	TRBV5-6	TRBJ1-1	TRBD1	TGTGCCAGCAGCGGGGGACAGGGGGCGAACACTGAAGCTTTCTTT	CASSGGQGANTEAFF
-	TRBV5-1	TRBJ1-5	-	TGCGCCAGCAGCTTGACGGGCAGCCTCAATCAGCCCCAGCATTTT	CASSLTGSLNQPQHF
-	TRBV18	TRBJ2-7	-	TGTGCCAGCTCACCATTCCCGGACTACGCCTACGAGCAGTACTTC	CASSPFPDYAYEQYF
few	TRBV6-2/TRBV6-3	TRBJ2-5	TRBD2	TGTGCCAGCAGTTCACTAGCGTCGGAAGAGACCCAGTACTTC	CASSSLASEETQYF
-	TRBV4-3	TRBJ1-5	-	TGCGCCAGCAGCCAAGGGCGGGGGGTCCAGCCCCAGCATTTT	CASSQGRGVQPQHF
-	TRBV7-2	TRBJ1-2	-	TGTGCCAGCAGCCCCTCCAGACCGCGAGCTAACTATGGCTACACCTTC	CASSPSRPRANYGYTF
few	TRBV9	TRBJ1-5	-	TGTGCCAGCTCCTCCCCAGGGTTCGGCAATCAGCCCCAGCATTTT	CASSSPGFGNQPQHF
-	TRBV6-2/TRBV6-3	TRBJ2-3	-	TGTGCCAGCAGTTACAGGGAAGTCACAGATACGCAGTATTTT	CASSYREVTDTQYF
many	TRBV5-1	TRBJ2-1	-	TGTGCCAGCAGCCTCAGCTCCTACAATGAGCAGTTCTTC	CASSLSSYNEQFF
-	TRBV7-9	TRBJ2-5	TRBD2	TGTGCCAGCAGCTTACCCCGGGGACTAGCGGGGGCCGGGGAGACCCAGTACTTC	CASSLPRGLAGAGETQYF
-	TRBV7-2	TRBJ1-4	TRBD1	TGTGCCAGCACCAGGGGACAGTTAAATGAAAAACTGTTTTTT	CASTRGQLNEKLFF
-	TRBV7-2	TRBJ2-3	-	TGTGCCAGCAGCTTATCCGGGGGCCGGTCAGATACGCAGTATTTT	CASSLSGGRSDTQYF
few	TRBV25-1	TRBJ2-5	-	TGTGCCAGCAGTGATTTGAGGGGTCGGGGAGAGACCCAGTACTTC	CASSDLRGRGETQYF
few	TRBV18	TRBJ1-1	TRBD1	TGTGCCAGCTCACCACCGATCACAATAAAGACAGGGGTAAACTCTGAAGCTTTCTTT	CASSPPITIKTGVNSEAFF
-	TRBV3-1	TRBJ2-5	-	TGTGCCAGCAGCTTCCGGGGTAAAAAGACCCAGTACTTC	CASSFRGKKTQYF
-	TRBV12-3/TRBV12-4	TRBJ2-5	-	TGTGCCAGCAGTGAATACCCGGGACCACAAGAGACCCAGTACTTC	CASSEYPGPQETQYF
-	TRBV27	TRBJ2-2	-	TGTGCCAGCAGTTTTGGGGGGAACACCGGGGAGCTGTTTTTT	CASSFGGNTGELFF
few	TRBV4-1	TRBJ2-5	-	TGCGCCAGCAGCCAAGGACAGAGGGAGACCCAGTACTTC	CASSQGQRETQYF